These 25 T cell receptor beta chains share one sample of origin, sequenced in a study of low-dose radiotherapy and immunotherapy resistance in tumors. Time point meaning: after trial treatment. Treatment denoted: LDRT plus nivolumab, ipilimumab, low-dose cyclophosphamide and aspirin (RACIN trial). Primers used for first-strand cDNA, a TRAV- and TRBV-specific set, covered both alpha and beta chains. TCRs were amplified for around 20 PCR cycles with a constant-region primer and V-primer adapter. Each CDR3 protein gets one entry after TCRdb re-called the reads with MiXCR. The data contain about 80,000 distinct CDR3 sequences, 15% to 20% of them seen just once; the ten biggest clones take up approximately 1.5%. This specimen was PBMCs, taken after low-dose radiotherapy plus immunotherapy. The receptors were gathered from a male donor with prostate cancer.

This clonotype appeared many times. This chain links TRBV19 with TRBJ2-1; the D call may be TRBD1 or TRBD2 (6 bases each). CDR3 length equals 18 residues. V shed 2 bases and J shed 1 base, with 18 bases lying between them. Germline CDR1 reads LNHDA; CDR2 reads SQIVND (reference sequence). CDR3 DNA: TGTGCCAGTAGTATATCGACGGGGGCGCGGGTTTCCTACAATGAGCAGTTCTTC. Protein sequence: CASSISTGARVSYNEQFF.

This clonotype came up many times. This chain uses TRBV20-1 with TRBJ1-4; TRBD1 aligns across 8 bases. The junction had 7 bases not matched to a gene; V was cut back by 7 bases and J by 3 bases. The germline CDR1 and CDR2 sequences are DFQATT and SNEGSKA (reference sequence). CDR3 length: 14 amino acids. CDR3 sequence (DNA): TGCAGTGGAACCCCGGGACAGGCTAATGAAAAACTGTTTTTT. Protein sequence: CSGTPGQANEKLFF.

This clonotype was counted ten times or more. V and J are TRBV3-1 and TRBJ1-4; D unresolved. Germline lookup yields CDR1 LGHDT and CDR2 YNNKEL (reference sequence). The CDR3 runs 11 residues. V shed 3 bases and J shed 8 bases, with 4 bases lying between them. The CDR3: CASSQSEKLFF. In DNA form, the CDR3 reads TGTGCCAGCAGCCAGAGCGAAAAACTGTTTTTT.

This clonotype was observed many times. The chain has TRBV3-1 and TRBJ1-3; the D is unclear. V lost 0 bases, J lost 0 bases, and 12 bases lay in between. Germline loops: CDR1 LGHDT, CDR2 YNNKEL (reference sequence). This CDR3 comprises 17 residues. CDR3 region: CASSQDGTLSSGNTIYF. In nucleotides, the CDR3 is TGTGCCAGCAGCCAAGACGGAACCCTAAGCTCTGGAAACACCATATATTTT.

At least ten counts were recorded for this clonotype. The V and J genes are TRBV28 and TRBJ2-5, with D uncertain. Trimming removed 5 bases from V and 5 bases from J, with 12 bases in between. This CDR3 spans 13 amino acids. CDR1 and CDR2 (germline): MDHEN, SYDVKM. CDR3 in amino acids: CASSLDGAETQYF. CDR3 nucleotide sequence: TGTGCCAGCAGTCTGGACGGCGCGGAGACCCAGTACTTC.

This clonotype has ten or more counts. The chain combines TRBV28 with TRBJ2-6, with 11 bases identical to TRBD1. The CDR3 runs to 18 residues. Germline assignment: CDR1 MDHEN and CDR2 SYDVKM. V was clipped by 1 base and J by 0 bases; unmatched bases: 2. The CDR3 DNA reads as TGTGCCAGCAGTTTATCGGGACAGGGGGTCTCTGGGGCCAACGTCCTGACTTTC. Translating gives CASSLSGQGVSGANVLTF. Full variable domain (missing parts from reference TRBV28 and TRBJ2-6): DVKVTQSSRYLVKRTGEKVFLECVQDMDHENMFWYRQDPGLGLRLIYFSYDVKMKEKGDIPEGYSVSREKKERFSLILESASTNQTSMYLCASSLSGQGVSGANVLTFGAGSRLTVL.

At least ten counts were recorded for this clonotype. V is TRBV7-3 and J is TRBJ2-3, with 8 bases that match TRBD2. The CDR3 runs to 18 residues. The V gene's germline CDR1 is SGHTA and CDR2 FQGTGA. V lost 0 bases to trimming and J lost 3 bases; unmatched junction nucleotides: 11. CDR3 sequence: CASSLTPTGGGRTDTQYF. The CDR3 DNA reads TGTGCCAGCAGCTTAACCCCCACAGGTGGCGGGAGGACAGATACGCAGTATTTT.

This clonotype was recorded at least ten times. The CDR3 nucleotides read TGCAGTGCTAGAGATCGATTGGGGATTCCTAATGAAAAACTGTTTTTT. This codes for CSARDRLGIPNEKLFF. The chain recombines TRBV20-1 with TRBJ1-4, with D unclear. The CDR3 has 16 residues. Trimming took 0 bases from V and 3 from J, leaving 14 bases between them. From germline, CDR1 is DFQATT and CDR2 SNEGSKA (reference sequence).

Ten or more counts support this clonotype. The chain has TRBV6-2 or TRBV6-3 and TRBJ2-7, with 9 bases aligning to TRBD1. J gave up 3 bases and V 7 bases, and 7 bases lay outside the gene matches. The CDR3 has 14 residues. Germline assignment: CDR1 MNHEY and CDR2 SVGEGT. The CDR3 sequence: CASTMGQGGYEQYF. The CDR3 DNA is TGTGCCAGCACTATGGGACAGGGCGGCTACGAGCAGTACTTC.

Ten or more counts support this clonotype. This chain links TRBV29-1 with TRBJ2-5; D is uncertain. The CDR3 has 12 residues. With 3 bases removed from V and 4 bases from J, the gap between germline ends came to 9 bases. Germline CDR1 reads SQVTM; CDR2 reads ANQGSEA. For the CDR3, the DNA is TGCAGCGTTGAGAGTTTCGGAGAGACCCAGTACTTC. It specifies CSVESFGETQYF.

This clonotype was picked up many times. This chain links TRBV28 with TRBJ2-2; TRBD1 is a possible D gene (5 bases). The V gene lost 6 bases and the J gene lost 1 base, with 9 bases spanning the gap. Germline CDR1 MDHEN, CDR2 SYDVKM. This CDR3 has 14 amino acids. The CDR3 bases are TGTGCCAGCAGCCTTGGACAGAACACCGGGGAGCTGTTTTTT. Translation gives CASSLGQNTGELFF. Combining the CDR3 with reference TRBV28 and TRBJ2-2 gives the whole variable domain DVKVTQSSRYLVKRTGEKVFLECVQDMDHENMFWYRQDPGLGLRLIYFSYDVKMKEKGDIPEGYSVSREKKERFSLILESASTNQTSMYLCASSLGQNTGELFFGEGSRLTVL.

This clonotype occurred many times. The rearrangement uses TRBV2 and TRBJ2-7; 7 bases line up with TRBD2. The CDR3 contains 14 residues. Germline V lookup: CDR1 SNHLY, CDR2 FYNNEI. For the CDR3, the DNA is TGTGCCAGCAGTCAAGCGGGGAGCTCCTACGAGCAGTACGTC. This encodes CASSQAGSSYEQYV.

This clonotype was seen many times. V and J are TRBV5-1 and TRBJ2-7, with 8 bases identical to TRBD2. With 0 bases clipped from V and 3 bases from J, the junction kept 11 bases outside the gene matches. This CDR3 is built from 17 residues. Looked up from germline, CDR1 is SGHRS and CDR2 is YFSETQ. Written as DNA, the CDR3 is TGCGCCAGCAGCTTGGGACAAAGCGGGGGAGGTCACTACGAGCAGTACTTC. It is translated as CASSLGQSGGGHYEQYF.

This clonotype has ten or more counts. This rearrangement joins TRBV6-2 or TRBV6-3 to TRBJ2-1; TRBD1 matches at 8 bases. Trimming at V came to 6 bases and at J to 4 bases, leaving 11 bases not matched to a gene. Germline CDR1 is MNHEY and CDR2 is SVGEGT. The CDR3 consists of 16 residues. The CDR3, as DNA: TGTGCCAGCAGCCGAACCGGGACAGGCGTTTACAATGAGCAGTTCTTC. Translation gives CASSRTGTGVYNEQFF.

This clonotype was seen many times. The gene calls are TRBV29-1 and TRBJ2-1; the D gene is possibly TRBD1 (6 bases). Germline V gene lookup returns CDR1 SQVTM and CDR2 ANQGSEA. The CDR3 has 12 amino acids. V was cut by 7 bases and J by 4 bases, with 11 bases left in between. The CDR3 bases are TGCAGCGCGAGGGACATGTACAATGAGCAGTTCTTC. Its translation: CSARDMYNEQFF.

This clonotype was seen repeatedly, ten times or more. The genes are TRBV7-2 and TRBJ1-5; TRBD1 matches 7 bases. The CDR3 runs 15 residues. Unmatched junction bases numbered 10, after V lost 4 bases and J lost 7 bases. CDR1 and CDR2 (germline): SGHTA, FQGNSA. The CDR3 is CASSSTTGIGQPQHF. The CDR3 region has the DNA TGTGCCAGCAGCTCCACGACAGGGATCGGACAGCCCCAGCATTTT.

This clonotype occurred many times. The chain links TRBV6-5 to TRBJ2-2; the match to TRBD2 covers 10 bases. The J segment lost 0 bases and the V segment lost 6 bases, leaving 10 bases of the junction unmatched. There are 18 residues in the CDR3. Germline V lookup: CDR1 MNHEY, CDR2 SVGAGI. CDR3: CASSPGGLALTNTGELFF. Written as DNA, the CDR3 is TGTGCCAGCAGCCCCGGGGGACTAGCGCTAACGAACACCGGGGAGCTGTTTTTT.

This clonotype has at least ten counts. The chain is built from TRBV12-3 or TRBV12-4 and TRBJ2-7; D may be TRBD2 (5 bases). This CDR3 is 16 amino acids long. V shed 5 bases and J shed 2 bases, with 19 bases lying between them. The CDR3 region has the DNA TGTGCCAGCAGTCCCTACCTGAGTGAGCGGCCCTACGAGCAGTACTTC. Translated, it gives CASSPYLSERPYEQYF.

The sample holds many counts of this clonotype. One end of the junction fails to match germline, which may point to a read error. The chain is built from TRBV12-3 or TRBV12-4 and TRBJ2-1, with 8 bases that match TRBD2. The CDR3 loop spans 13 amino acids. CDR3 amino acids: CASSFGTRNEHFF. The CDR3 nucleotides read TGTGCCAGCAGTTTCGGGACTAGGAATGAGCATTTCTTC.

This clonotype was found many times. This sequence joins TRBV29-1 and TRBJ2-7, with 11 bases identical to TRBD2. The length of the CDR3 is 12 residues. Per germline, CDR1 SQVTM and CDR2 ANQGSEA. V trimming: 7 bases; J trimming: 2 bases; junction bases outside the gene matches: 1. The CDR3 region is CSATSGTYEQYF. The CDR3, as DNA: TGCAGCGCGACTAGCGGGACCTACGAGCAGTACTTC.

A remark on this clonotype: With a far larger clone one base away, a read error is the likely cause. The chain uses TRBV10-3 and TRBJ1-2; D ambiguous. V was pared by 6 bases and J by 2 bases, with 13 bases between. The CDR3 runs to 14 residues. CDR1 is ENHRY, CDR2 SYGVKD, per germline. The CDR3 reads CAISNGQSNYGYTF. CDR3 in DNA: TGTGCCATCAGCAACGGGCAGTCGAACTATGGCTACACCTTC.

This clonotype was seen many times. This chain links TRBV6-8 with TRBJ1-5; 7 bases are a match to TRBD1. Per the germline V gene, CDR1 is MNHGY and CDR2 is SAAAGT. With V trimmed by 6 bases and J by 1 base, 6 bases remained unmatched. This CDR3 spans 15 amino acids. The CDR3 sequence is CASREGQASNQPQHF. CDR3 nucleotide sequence: TGTGCCAGCAGAGAAGGACAGGCCAGCAATCAGCCCCAGCATTTT.

This clonotype occurred many times. The chain is built from TRBV20-1 and TRBJ2-3; D unclear. CDR3 length: 11 amino acids. The V gene's germline CDR1 is DFQATT and CDR2 SNEGSKA (reference sequence). V was clipped by 6 bases and J by 6 bases, with 10 bases between them. Here the CDR3 reads CSAQTVDTQYF. In DNA form, the CDR3 reads TGCAGTGCCCAGACGGTGGATACGCAGTATTTT.

In the case of this clonotype: Given a much more abundant clone one base away, this may be a read error. The genes are TRBV19 and TRBJ2-1, with D unclear. CDR3 length: 12 amino acids. The V gene lost 5 bases and the J gene lost 6 bases, with 8 bases spanning the gap. CDR1 is LNHDA and CDR2 is SQIVND in the germline V gene (reference sequence). CDR3 residues: CASSGKPNEQFF. The CDR3 bases are TGTGCCAGTAGTGGAAAACCCAATGAGCAGTTCTTC.

This clonotype was counted many times. V gene TRBV6-6 combines with J gene TRBJ2-3, with 7 bases lining up with TRBD1. Germline CDR1 is MNHNY and CDR2 is SVGAGI (reference sequence). This CDR3 contains 15 residues. Trimming took 0 bases from V and 1 from J; bases not matched to a gene: 1. Here the CDR3 reads CASSYSTGRTDTQYF. CDR3 DNA: TGTGCCAGCAGTTACTCGACAGGGCGCACAGATACGCAGTATTTT.